This TCR beta chain was retrieved from a study of T cell repertoires in cytomegalovirus infection. MiXCR, run by TCRdb on the reads, gives a single entry per CDR3 protein. The table shows roughly 54,000 distinct CDR3 sequences, with 33% occurring only once. Whole-study results and caveats: Predominance within the ex vivo response was attributable to HLA-C-restricted CMV-specific TCR beta clonotypes.

Points on this clonotype: Its antigen is currently unknown.

Germline V gives CDR1 SGHTA, CDR2 FQGNSA. V was clipped by 2 bases and J by 5 bases, with 4 bases between them. The length of the CDR3 is 11 residues. V is TRBV7-2 and J is TRBJ2-7; D remains ambiguous. This clonotype was obtained from a human donor in good health (CMV status not recorded). Some clones in this sample may be carry-over from other donors' samples. Sequencing was done on a sample of PBMCs, sequenced either directly or after in vitro stimulation (not recorded which). The CDR3 region has the DNA TGTGCCAGCAGCTTAAGGGACGAGCAGTACTTC. It is translated as CASSLRDEQYF. Combining the CDR3 with reference TRBV7-2 and TRBJ2-7 gives the whole variable domain GAGVSQSPSNKVTEKGKDVELRCDPISGHTALYWYRQSLGQGLEFLIYFQGNSAPDKSGLPSDRFSAERTGGSVSTLTIQRTQQEDSAVYLCASSLRDEQYFGPGTRLTVT.